This T cell receptor (beta chain) came from a study of cytomegalovirus exposure and HLA in healthy donors. Primers: 60 Vbeta forward and 13 Jbeta reverse. Only in-frame clones appear in the TCRdb table, and some are missing; sequencing was by immunoSEQ multiplex PCR. The sample lists about 180,000 clones, roughly 79% occurring once. There are 13 residues in the CDR3. With 6 bases removed from V and 2 bases from J, the gap between germline ends came to 11 bases. Germline CDR1 is MDHEN and CDR2 is SYDVKM. This chain links TRBV28 with TRBJ2-7, with no clear D. The sequence was obtained from a man aged 40-49 years in good health and CMV-seropositive. Sequenced input: PBMCs. CDR3 sequence: CASRPTFAYEQYF. In DNA form, the CDR3 reads TGTGCCAGCAGACCGACTTTTGCCTACGAGCAGTACTTC.